The 18 T cell receptor beta chains given below trace back to one sample, sequenced in a study of blood T cell repertoires in COVID-19 (dated by TCRdb to about 2020). The receptor library was made with the immunoSEQ multiplex PCR assay. What TCRdb holds here is the immuneACCESS table cut down to in-frame rearrangements. Part of the clones is not present; checked against another copy, under half of the missing clones reflect an unresolved V gene, and the others are unexplained. The sample includes around 340,000 clones, with approximately 89% observed a single time. The ten most abundant clones make up 3% to 4.5% of the sample. What was sequenced was peripheral blood. These receptors all come from a woman in her sixties or seventies with COVID-19, enrolled during active disease.

This clone was found a few times. The genes are TRBV6-5 and TRBJ2-3, with D possibly TRBD1 on 6 matching bases. V was shortened by 2 bases and J by 0 bases, with 12 bases between the two germline ends. The CDR3 contains 16 residues. Per the germline V gene, CDR1 is MNHEY and CDR2 is SVGAGI. The CDR3 nucleotides read TGTGCCAGCAGTTACACCGGACAGCGAAGCACAGATACGCAGTATTTT. Translated, it gives CASSYTGQRSTDTQYF.

Turning to this clone: Other nucleotide sequences from this sample produce the same CDR3. The chain couples TRBV28 to TRBJ1-1; 11 positions match TRBD1. The CDR3 runs to 15 residues. The germline CDR1 and CDR2 sequences are MDHEN and SYDVKM. With V trimmed by 3 bases and J by 4 bases, 4 bases remained unmatched. CDR3: CASSLHGQGATEAFF. The CDR3 DNA reads TGTGCCAGCAGTTTGCACGGACAGGGGGCCACTGAAGCTTTCTTT.

The chain carries TRBV11-2 and TRBJ1-6, with D possibly being TRBD1 (5 bases). Germline V gives CDR1 SGHAT, CDR2 FQNNGV. This CDR3 has 13 amino acids. V lost 5 bases, J lost 9 bases, and 11 bases lay in between. CDR3 coding DNA: TGTGCCAGCAGCATGCAGGGTGGTTCACCCCTCCACTTT. As protein: CASSMQGGSPLHF.

The gene calls are TRBV5-8 and TRBJ2-1, with a weak D call TRBD2 (6 bases). This CDR3 contains 15 residues. Germline V gives CDR1 SGHTS, CDR2 YDEGEE. Deletions cut 4 bases from V and 7 bases from J, with 18 bases between. In DNA, the CDR3 is TGTGCCAGCAGCCTGTGGAGGGCCCACACTAATGAGCAGTTCTTC. It is translated as CASSLWRAHTNEQFF.

The chain employs TRBV2 and TRBJ1-5; 10 bases align to TRBD1. This CDR3 has 17 amino acids. V gave up 4 bases and J gave up 0 bases; unmatched junction bases: 6. Germline V gene data show CDR1 as SNHLY and CDR2 as FYNNEI. The DNA of the CDR3 is TGTGCCAGCAGTGCGGACAGGGGGGGAAATAGCAATCAGCCCCAGCATTTT. Its protein product is CASSADRGGNSNQPQHF.

The chain has TRBV5-1 and TRBJ1-1; D unresolved. Looked up from germline, CDR1 is SGHRS and CDR2 is YFSETQ. V lost 5 bases and J lost 1, with 12 bases in between. CDR3 size: 14 residues. The CDR3 here is CASRGMRENTEAFF. DNA of the CDR3: TGCGCCAGCAGAGGAATGCGGGAGAACACTGAAGCTTTCTTT.

This clone appeared a few times. The sample holds other DNA sequences that translate to the same CDR3. The rearrangement links TRBV5-1 to TRBJ1-5; 9 nucleotides line up with TRBD1. Unmatched junction bases numbered 3, after V lost 4 bases and J lost 4 bases. The CDR3 has 14 amino acids. Germline loops: CDR1 SGHRS, CDR2 YFSETQ. CDR3 sequence reads: CASSPGTGNQPQHF. CDR3 bases: TGCGCCAGCAGCCCCGGGACAGGGAATCAGCCCCAGCATTTT.

The chain joins TRBV27 to TRBJ1-2; possibly TRBD1 for D (6 bases). The germline V gene has CDR1 MNHEY and CDR2 SMNVEV (reference sequence). CDR3 length: 14 residues. With 5 bases removed from V and 10 bases from J, the gap between germline ends came to 20 bases. The CDR3 DNA sequence: TGTGCCAGCAGTCTAATTCGGGACACCAACCTCTACACCTTC. This codes for CASSLIRDTNLYTF.

V gene TRBV28 combines with J gene TRBJ2-7; possible D gene TRBD1, 6 bases. This CDR3 is built from 13 residues. V was shortened by 5 bases and J by 3 bases, with 11 bases between the two germline ends. CDR1 and CDR2 from the germline V gene are MDHEN and SYDVKM. The CDR3 loop is CASSIGQYYEQYF. The CDR3 nucleotides are TGTGCCAGCAGTATAGGACAGTACTACGAGCAGTACTTC.

The rearrangement joins TRBV9 to TRBJ1-3; D is unresolved. Germline V CDR1 and CDR2: SGDLS, YYNGEE. This CDR3 contains 13 residues. Trimming took off 2 bases at V and 3 bases at J, with 6 bases between the two ends. CDR3 nucleotides: TGTGCCAGCAGCGTTGGAGGTGGAAACACCATATATTTT. The encoded protein is CASSVGGGNTIYF. Using reference TRBV9 and TRBJ1-3 for the parts outside the CDR3, the full variable domain is DSGVTQTPKHLITATGQRVTLRCSPRSGDLSVYWYQQSLDQGLQFLIQYYNGEERAKGNILERFSAQQFPDLHSELNLSSLELGDSALYFCASSVGGGNTIYFGEGSWLTVV.

V gene TRBV7-9 combines with J gene TRBJ2-1, with TRBD1 as a possible D gene (5 bases). This CDR3 region has 19 residues. V lost 1 base and J lost 1, with 20 bases in between. Germline CDR1 reads SEHNR; CDR2 reads FQNEAQ (reference sequence). CDR3 residues: CASSLGQSWGRLSYNEQFF. In DNA form, the CDR3 reads TGTGCCAGCAGCTTAGGACAATCGTGGGGCCGGTTGTCCTACAATGAGCAGTTCTTC.

The rearrangement joins TRBV19 to TRBJ2-1, with a possible D match to TRBD1 (6 bases). The CDR3 totals 13 residues. V dropped 4 bases and J dropped 8 bases, with 12 bases sitting between them. The V gene's germline CDR1 is LNHDA and CDR2 SQIVND (reference sequence). The CDR3 DNA sequence: TGTGCCAGTAGTAAACAGGGTAGCGATGAGCAGTTCTTC. This encodes CASSKQGSDEQFF. The entire variable domain, with the rest obtained from reference TRBV19 and TRBJ2-1, is as follows: DGGITQSPKYLFRKEGQNVTLSCEQNLNHDAMYWYRQDPGQGLRLIYYSQIVNDFQKGDIAEGYSVSREKKESFPLTVTSAQKNPTAFYLCASSKQGSDEQFFGPGTRLTVL.

The rearrangement uses TRBV4-1 and TRBJ2-1; TRBD2 matches at 9 bases. CDR1 MGHRA and CDR2 YSYEKL come from the germline V gene. CDR3 length equals 16 residues. V lost 4 bases and J lost 9; bases outside the gene matches: 13. This CDR3 is CASSPGPGGGGGEQFF. CDR3 nucleotide sequence: TGCGCCAGCAGCCCAGGCCCCGGCGGGGGGGGCGGTGAGCAGTTCTTC.

J is TRBJ1-5 and V is TRBV5-1; 10 bases match TRBD1. Losses at the gene ends were 3 bases for V and 4 bases for J; bases not matched to a gene: 4. This CDR3 is built from 15 residues. Germline V gene sequence: CDR1 SGHRS, CDR2 YFSETQ. The CDR3 DNA reads as TGCGCCAGCAGCTCGACAGGGGGCTGGAATCAGCCCCAGCATTTT. Translation: CASSSTGGWNQPQHF.

The V gene is TRBV30, the J gene TRBJ1-4; no clear D. Germline V gene lookup returns CDR1 GTSNPN and CDR2 SVGIG (reference sequence). There are 14 residues in the CDR3. Between the trimmed V and J ends, which lost 4 bases and 8 bases, there was a span of 17 bases. In DNA form, the CDR3 reads TGTGCCTGGATCCCCCAAGGTGTCGGGGAAAAACTGTTTTTT. Protein sequence: CAWIPQGVGEKLFF.

This clone has a single count. The chain joins TRBV5-1 to TRBJ2-3, with D possibly being TRBD2 (5 bases). Germline CDR1 SGHRS, CDR2 YFSETQ. This CDR3 region has 12 residues. Trimming took 5 bases from V and 6 from J, leaving 10 bases between them. This CDR3 reads CASSFTSDTQYF. The CDR3 DNA reads TGCGCCAGCAGTTTTACTAGTGATACGCAGTATTTT. Filled out from reference TRBV5-1 and TRBJ2-3, the complete variable domain reads KAGVTQTPRYLIKTRGQQVTLSCSPISGHRSVSWYQQTPGQGLQFLFEYFSETQRNKGNFPGRFSGRQFSNSRSEMNVSTLELGDSALYLCASSFTSDTQYFGPGTRLTVL.

This rearrangement joins TRBV30 to TRBJ2-3; 7 bases line up with TRBD2. CDR3 length: 14 residues. In germline, CDR1 is GTSNPN, CDR2 SVGIG (reference sequence). The trim removed 2 bases at V and 4 bases at J, leaving 6 bases unmatched. The CDR3 region has the DNA TGTGCCTGGAGTACAGGCCGGGGGGCAGATACGCAGTATTTT. Its translation is CAWSTGRGADTQYF. The entire variable domain, with the rest obtained from reference TRBV30 and TRBJ2-3, is as follows: SQTIHQWPATLVQPVGSPLSLECTVEGTSNPNLYWYRQAAGRGLQLLFYSVGIGQISSEVPQNLSASRPQDRQFILSSKKLLLSDSGFYLCAWSTGRGADTQYFGPGTRLTVL.

This chain connects TRBV5-1 to TRBJ2-1, with 8 bases matching TRBD2. The V gene end was trimmed by 2 bases and the J gene end by 3 bases; junction bases not matched to a gene: 4. The CDR3 contains 15 residues. Per germline, CDR1 SGHRS and CDR2 YFSETQ. CDR3 bases: TGCGCCAGCAGCTTCTTAGCGGGGTTCTACAATGAGCAGTTCTTC. As protein: CASSFLAGFYNEQFF. Drawing the rest from reference TRBV5-1 and TRBJ2-1, the complete variable domain is KAGVTQTPRYLIKTRGQQVTLSCSPISGHRSVSWYQQTPGQGLQFLFEYFSETQRNKGNFPGRFSGRQFSNSRSEMNVSTLELGDSALYLCASSFLAGFYNEQFFGPGTRLTVL.